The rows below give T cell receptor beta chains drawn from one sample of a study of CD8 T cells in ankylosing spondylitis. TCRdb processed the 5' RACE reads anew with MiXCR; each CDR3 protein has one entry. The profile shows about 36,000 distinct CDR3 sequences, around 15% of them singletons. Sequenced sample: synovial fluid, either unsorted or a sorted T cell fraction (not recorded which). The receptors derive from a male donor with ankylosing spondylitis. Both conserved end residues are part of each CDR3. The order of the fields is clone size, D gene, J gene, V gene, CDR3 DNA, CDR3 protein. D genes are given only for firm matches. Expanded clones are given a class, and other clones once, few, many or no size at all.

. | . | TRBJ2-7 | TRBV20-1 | TGCAGTGCTAGGGACACCTCCCTTTCCTACGAGCAGTACTTC | CSARDTSLSYEQYF
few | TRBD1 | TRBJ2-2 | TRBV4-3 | TGCGCCAGCAGCCAGGAGGGACAGGCTAACACCGGGGAGCTGTTTTTT | CASSQEGQANTGELFF
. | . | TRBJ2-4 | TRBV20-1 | TGCAGTGCTTCATGGGGCCCCAATCACATTCAGTACTTC | CSASWGPNHIQYF
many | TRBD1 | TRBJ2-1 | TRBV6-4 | TGTGCCAGCAGTGTCCGACAGGGGAATAAGAATGAGCAGTTCTTC | CASSVRQGNKNEQFF
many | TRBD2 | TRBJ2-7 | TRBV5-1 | TGCGCCAGCAGCCAGACTAGCGGGGCCACGGAGCAGTACTTC | CASSQTSGATEQYF
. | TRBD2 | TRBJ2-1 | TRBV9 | TGTGCCAGCAGCCTAGGGACTAGCGGGCATGAGCAGTTCTTC | CASSLGTSGHEQFF
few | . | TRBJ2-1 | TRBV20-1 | TGCAGTGCTAGTTTGCGGAACTACAATGAGCAGTTCTTC | CSASLRNYNEQFF
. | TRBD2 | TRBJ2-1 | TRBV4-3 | TGCGCCAGCAGCCAACTAGACGGACTAGGTTCCTACAATGAGCAGTTCTTC | CASSQLDGLGSYNEQFF
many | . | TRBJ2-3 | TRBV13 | TGTGCCAGCAGCTTAACCACAGATACGCAGTATTTT | CASSLTTDTQYF
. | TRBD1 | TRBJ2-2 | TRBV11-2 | TGTGCCAGCAGCCGAATCCCGAGACACAGGGGTGGGACCGGGGAGCTGTTTTTT | CASSRIPRHRGGTGELFF
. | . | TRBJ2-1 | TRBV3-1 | TGTGCCAGCAGCCAAGGTGGTCCAAGCTCCTACAATGAGCAGTTCTTC | CASSQGGPSSYNEQFF
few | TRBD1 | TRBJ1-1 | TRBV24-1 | TGTGCCACCCACGCCGGGACAGGGAACACTGAAGCTTTCTTT | CATHAGTGNTEAFF
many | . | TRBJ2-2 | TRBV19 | TGTGCCAGTAGTATTAATGGCGGCACCGGGGAGCTGTTTTTT | CASSINGGTGELFF
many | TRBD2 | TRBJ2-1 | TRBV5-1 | TGCGCCAGCAGCTTGACATGGGGTAGGACTAGCGAGTACAATGAGCAGTTCTTC | CASSLTWGRTSEYNEQFF
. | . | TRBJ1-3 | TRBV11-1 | TGTGCCAGCAGCGCCGGACCGGGCGTTCCGCTCCTGGCAAACACCATATATTTT | CASSAGPGVPLLANTIYF
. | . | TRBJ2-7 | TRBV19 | TGTGCCAGTAGTATAGTGGCGGATAGCTCCTACGAGCAGTACTTC | CASSIVADSSYEQYF
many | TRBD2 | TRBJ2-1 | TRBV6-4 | TGTGCCAGCAGTGACTCGAGTGGCGGGGGTCCCAATGAGCAGTTCTTC | CASSDSSGGGPNEQFF
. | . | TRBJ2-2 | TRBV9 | TGTGCCAGCAGCGCGGGAAACGCGAACACCGGGGAGCTGTTTTTT | CASSAGNANTGELFF
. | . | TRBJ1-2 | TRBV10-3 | TGTGCCATCAGTGAGAGGGGACCAAACTATGGCTACACCTTC | CAISERGPNYGYTF
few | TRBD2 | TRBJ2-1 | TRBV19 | TGTGCCAGTAGTCCCCGGACTAGCGGTTTGTTCGAGCAGTTCTTC | CASSPRTSGLFEQFF
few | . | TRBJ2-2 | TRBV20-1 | TGCAGTGCTAGAGATGGGCGGGGGACAAACACCGGGGAGCTGTTTTTT | CSARDGRGTNTGELFF
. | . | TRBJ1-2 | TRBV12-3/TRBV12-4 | TGTGCCAGCAGTCCGTACGAGGGCGGCGGCTACACCTTC | CASSPYEGGGYTF
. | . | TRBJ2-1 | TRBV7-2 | TGTGCCAGCAGCTTATATTCCAGGGCCAACAATGAGCAGTTCTTC | CASSLYSRANNEQFF
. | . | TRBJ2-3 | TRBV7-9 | TGTGCCAGCAGCCCACGGACGGAGGGGGCAGATACGCAGTATTTT | CASSPRTEGADTQYF